Sequencing of this TCR beta chain was carried out in a study of blood T cell repertoires in COVID-19. In the authors' workflow: By means of reference gene primer amplification, nucleated cell counts were estimated. Data came from immunoSEQ multiplex PCR; TCRdb stores just in-frame clones and leaves some out. The V and J calls and clone size were taken over from that table, and D and trimming were inferred from the DNA. The table lists roughly 500,000 clones, nearly 90% of them singletons, with about 1% in the top ten. Seattle-derived patients entered the study during active infection and were followed longitudinally. This clonotype was obtained from a young man with COVID-19, enrolled during active disease. The specimen sequenced was peripheral blood.

The CDR3 region has the DNA TGTGCCAGCTCACCAGACACTAGCGGGTACAATGAGCAGTTCTTC. Translation gives CASSPDTSGYNEQFF. V gene TRBV18 combines with J gene TRBJ2-1, with 9 bases aligning to TRBD2. Trimming cost V 2 bases and J 4 bases; bases outside gene matches: 3. CDR3 length: 15 amino acids. Germline CDR1 KGHSH, CDR2 LQKENI. Full variable domain (missing parts from reference TRBV18 and TRBJ2-1): NAGVMQNPRHLVRRRGQEARLRCSPMKGHSHVYWYRQLPEEGLKFMVYLQKENIIDESGMPKERFSAEFPKEGPSILRIQQVVRGDSAAYFCASSPDTSGYNEQFFGPGTRLTVL.